The source of this T cell receptor beta chain is a study of patients and donors after allogeneic stem cell transplantation (dated by TCRdb to the early 2020s). Points on this clonotype: It has no known antigen specificity. Base qualities are missing; no much larger clone stands one base away.

CDR1 and CDR2 were assigned from the germline V gene as MNHEY and SVGEGT. V loses 7 bases, J loses 2 bases, and the germline ends lie 13 bases apart. The CDR3, from cysteine to phenylalanine, totals 14 residues. The kept DNA is CDR3 alone, 42 bases in frame from the first base. Receptor amplification or capture employed RT-PCR. The data were produced on a NextSeq 550. TCRdb trimmed the raw reads at Q25, called clones with MiXCR and kept productive beta chains. Entries that share a CDR3 protein sequence are merged under the most common genes and DNA. The sample contains approximately 250,000 distinct CDR3 sequences, roughly 15% of them found a single time. The ten biggest clones cover around a tenth of the sample.

The rearrangement joined TRBV6-2 or TRBV6-3 to TRBJ2-3, with TRBD2 tentatively as D gene (6 bases match). This receptor was taken from a human donor who was either an allogeneic HSCT recipient or a stem cell or donor lymphocyte infusion donor (not recorded which). It is not recorded whose cells these are; they may come from a transplant donor. Sequenced material: blood, either unsorted or a sorted T cell fraction (not recorded which). The DNA reads TGTGCCAGCACAGAGGTGGGACTCACAGATACGCAGTATTTT. It is translated as CASTEVGLTDTQYF.